The 18 T cell receptor beta chains presented below share a single source sample, sequenced in a study of untreated major depressive disorder. The assay was immunoSEQ multiplex PCR, and TCRdb's table has in-frame clones only and misses some. Counted here are some 21,000 clones, roughly 89% occurring once; the ten biggest clones make up under 0.6%. The specimen was CD4+ T cells from PBMCs. The receptors stem from a woman in her 40s in good health.

V and J are TRBV6-1 and TRBJ2-7; 9 bases map to TRBD2. The ends lost 1 base at V and 1 base at J; junction bases unmatched: 5. Germline CDR1 is MNHNS and CDR2 is SASEGT. The CDR3 consists of 16 residues. Here the CDR3 reads CASSEDLAGRSYEQYF. The CDR3 DNA sequence: TGTGCCAGCAGTGAAGATCTAGCGGGAAGGTCCTACGAGCAGTACTTC.

This rearrangement joins TRBV28 to TRBJ2-7; D may be TRBD1 (5 bases). CDR1 is MDHEN, CDR2 SYDVKM, per germline. Trimming stripped 10 bases from V and 6 bases from J, with 16 bases between. This CDR3 comprises 12 residues. DNA for the CDR3: TGTGCCACCCGGACACAATGGGGCGAGCAGTACTTC. Translating gives CATRTQWGEQYF.

The table lists this clone with a few counts. J is TRBJ1-5 and V is TRBV6-1; no clear D gene. V lost 4 bases and J lost 0, with 13 bases in between. The CDR3 is 16 amino acids. The germline CDR1 and CDR2 sequences are MNHNS and SASEGT. CDR3 region: CASSAQRWSSNQPQHF. DNA of the CDR3: TGTGCCAGCAGTGCCCAAAGGTGGTCTAGCAATCAGCCCCAGCATTTT.

V usage is TRBV4-3 and J usage is TRBJ2-7; D is perhaps TRBD2 (6 bases). V dropped 3 bases and J dropped 3 bases, with 18 bases sitting between them. Looked up from germline, CDR1 is LGHNA and CDR2 is YSLEER. CDR3 length equals 16 residues. For the CDR3, the DNA is TGCGCCAGCAGCCAGTCCAGGAGGGTTAAAGGCTACGAGCAGTACGTC. Protein product: CASSQSRRVKGYEQYV.

V is TRBV4-1 and J is TRBJ2-5; 11 nucleotides match TRBD2. Germline values: CDR1 MGHRA, CDR2 YSYEKL. J lost 2 bases, V lost 4 bases, and 3 bases had no gene match. The CDR3 is 15 amino acids. The CDR3 loop reads CASSRLAGTQETQYF. In nucleotides, the CDR3 is TGCGCCAGCAGCCGACTAGCGGGGACGCAAGAGACCCAGTACTTC.

The V and J genes are TRBV6-1 and TRBJ1-1; perhaps TRBD1 as D (5 bases). Deletions cut 1 base from V and 11 bases from J, with 17 bases between. Germline lookup yields CDR1 MNHNS and CDR2 SASEGT. This CDR3 has 14 amino acids. The CDR3 DNA is TGTGCCAGCAGTGAAGATGGTAGGGGAGCTAGGGCTTTCTTT. Protein product: CASSEDGRGARAFF.

The V call is TRBV30, the J call TRBJ1-2; the D is unclear. V dropped 7 bases and J dropped 7 bases, with 16 bases sitting between them. There are 12 residues in the CDR3. Germline V gene lookup returns CDR1 GTSNPN and CDR2 SVGIG (reference sequence). The DNA of the CDR3 is TGTGCCTCCAGCGGTGATGATGCTGGCTACACCTTC. It translates to CASSGDDAGYTF.

The chain uses TRBV9 and TRBJ1-1, with TRBD1 matching over 7 bases. The germline gives CDR1 SGDLS, CDR2 YYNGEE. The J segment lost 4 bases and the V segment lost 5 bases, leaving 5 bases of the junction unmatched. The CDR3 has 13 amino acids. CDR3 bases: TGTGCCAGCAGTCAGGGGGTTGGCACTGAAGCTTTCTTT. Amino acids: CASSQGVGTEAFF.

The table lists this clone with a count of one. This sequence joins TRBV7-9 and TRBJ1-2, with a possible D match to TRBD1 (6 bases). Germline V gene sequence: CDR1 SEHNR, CDR2 FQNEAQ (reference sequence). Trimming pared 3 bases from V and 2 bases from J, leaving 10 bases between. The CDR3 contains 14 residues. CDR3 DNA: TGTGCCAGCAGCTTCCGGGGGCGAAACTATGGCTACACCTTC. Residues: CASSFRGRNYGYTF.

The genes are TRBV29-1 and TRBJ2-1; D not resolved. The CDR3 loop spans 14 amino acids. The germline V gene has CDR1 SQVTM and CDR2 ANQGSEA. V was pared by 4 bases and J by 7 bases, with 17 bases between. This CDR3 is CSVVYGSTENEQFF. DNA of the CDR3: TGCAGCGTTGTATACGGGTCGACCGAAAATGAGCAGTTCTTC.

The CDR3 region is CASSLLASMNTGELFF. The CDR3 nucleotides are TGTGCCAGCAGCTTATTGGCTAGCATGAACACCGGGGAGCTGTTTTTT. The genes are TRBV7-2 and TRBJ2-2; tentative D call: TRBD2 (5 bases). This CDR3 spans 16 amino acids. Per the germline V gene, CDR1 is SGHTA and CDR2 is FQGNSA. Trimming stripped 2 bases from V and 1 base from J, with 11 bases between.

The chain has TRBV19 and TRBJ2-7; a possible D gene is TRBD2 (5 bases). Germline V lookup: CDR1 LNHDA, CDR2 SQIVND (reference sequence). Trimming removed 4 bases from V and 1 base from J, with 17 bases in between. The CDR3 runs 16 residues. CDR3 sequence: CASSNQRLGGSYEQYF. In nucleotides, the CDR3 is TGTGCCAGTAGTAACCAACGCCTTGGCGGGTCCTACGAGCAGTACTTC.

The table lists this clone with a count of one. The CDR3 DNA is TGTGCCAGCAGGGGGGGCCGGACTACAGATACGCAGTATTTT. It codes for CASRGGRTTDTQYF. The genes are TRBV2 and TRBJ2-3; D tentatively fits TRBD1 or TRBD2 (6 bases each). Germline assignment: CDR1 SNHLY and CDR2 FYNNEI. This CDR3 spans 14 amino acids. V was clipped by 6 bases and J by 3 bases, with 13 bases between them.

J is TRBJ1-1 and V is TRBV7-9; D gene unclear. The CDR3 has 15 amino acids. V was trimmed by 1 base and J by 1 base, leaving 10 bases between them. Germline CDR1 reads SEHNR; CDR2 reads FQNEAQ (reference sequence). CDR3 nucleotide sequence: TGTGCCAGCAGCTTAGTTTCGGCGGGGAACACTGAAGCTTTCTTT. Protein: CASSLVSAGNTEAFF.

The V call is TRBV5-1, the J call TRBJ2-3; maybe TRBD2 (6 bases). CDR3 length: 14 residues. Germline loops: CDR1 SGHRS, CDR2 YFSETQ. V lost 3 bases to trimming and J lost 4 bases, with 12 bases between them. This CDR3 is CASSSDGSPDTQYF. The CDR3 region has the DNA TGCGCCAGCAGCTCGGACGGGAGTCCAGATACGCAGTATTTT.

The chain is built from TRBV15 and TRBJ2-7; perhaps TRBD1 as D (6 bases). Germline V gene lookup returns CDR1 LNHNV and CDR2 YYDKDF (reference sequence). V was cut by 4 bases and J by 6 bases, with 22 bases left in between. The length of the CDR3 is 16 residues. The CDR3 sequence: CATSNHPGHHLVEQYF. The DNA of the CDR3 is TGTGCCACCAGCAACCACCCGGGACACCATTTGGTCGAGCAGTACTTC.

The CDR3 spells CASSSDRQTGYGYTF. The CDR3 coding sequence is TGTGCCAGCAGCTCCGATCGACAGACCGGCTATGGCTACACCTTC. The chain carries TRBV7-9 and TRBJ1-2; D may be TRBD1 (5 bases). The length of the CDR3 is 15 residues. Germline V gives CDR1 SEHNR, CDR2 FQNEAQ (reference sequence). Trimming took off 4 bases at V and 4 bases at J, with 16 bases between the two ends.

V is TRBV5-6 and J is TRBJ1-3; no reliable D call. Trimming left V 0 bases short and J 0 bases short, with 7 bases between. Germline V gene lookup returns CDR1 SGHDT and CDR2 YYEEEE. CDR3 size: 15 residues. CDR3 region: CASSLEFPSGNTIYF. The CDR3 DNA is TGTGCCAGCAGCTTGGAGTTCCCCTCTGGAAACACCATATATTTT.